These T cell receptor beta chains were read from a single sample in a study of OX40 agonist ivuxolimab in advanced cancers. Method: immunoSEQ multiplex PCR; TCRdb's copy keeps in-frame clones and lacks some. The data show 35,000 to 45,000 clones, with nearly 90% seen just once and roughly 18% held by the top ten. The source material was CD4+ or CD8+ T cells sorted from blood, sampled in a trial of the OX40 agonist ivuxolimab. All receptors derive from an adult with an advanced solid tumor such as melanoma, head and neck, liver or kidney cancer. Each CDR3 is given with its conserved first and last residue. The order of the fields is D gene, clone size, J gene, V gene, CDR3 DNA, CDR3 protein. A D gene is named only where the DNA matches it firmly. The size field is filled for only some rows; it gives once, few, many or a size class.

d_call: NA
clone_size: NA
j_call: TRBJ1-1
v_call: TRBV7-2
cdr3_nt: TGTGCCAGCAGCGTAAGACGGGGCGCCTCTCTTATGAACACTGAAGCTTTCTTT
cdr3_aa: CASSVRRGASLMNTEAFF

d_call: TRBD2
clone_size: NA
j_call: TRBJ2-5
v_call: TRBV4-1
cdr3_nt: TGCGCCAGCAGCCAAGAGGGGGGGACTAGCGATGTTGAGACCCAGTACTTC
cdr3_aa: CASSQEGGTSDVETQYF

d_call: TRBD1
clone_size: NA
j_call: TRBJ2-7
v_call: TRBV9
cdr3_nt: TGTGCCAGCAGCGTAGGTTCGGACAGGGGTCAGTACGAGCAGTACTTC
cdr3_aa: CASSVGSDRGQYEQYF

d_call: NA
clone_size: NA
j_call: TRBJ2-1
v_call: TRBV6-4
cdr3_nt: TGTGCCAGCAGTGACTCAGGGACAATGAAGCAGTTCTTC
cdr3_aa: CASSDSGTMKQFF

d_call: TRBD2
clone_size: NA
j_call: TRBJ2-7
v_call: TRBV6-6
cdr3_nt: TGTGCCAGCGTGATTTCTACTAGCGACGAGCAGTACTTC
cdr3_aa: CASVISTSDEQYF

d_call: TRBD2
clone_size: NA
j_call: TRBJ2-1
v_call: TRBV5-6
cdr3_nt: TGTGCCAGCAGCTACGGGGGCGGGGGGTACAATGAGCAGTTCTTC
cdr3_aa: CASSYGGGGYNEQFF

d_call: NA
clone_size: NA
j_call: TRBJ2-3
v_call: TRBV9
cdr3_nt: TGTGCCAGCAGCGTGCTTACAGATACGCAGTATTTT
cdr3_aa: CASSVLTDTQYF

d_call: TRBD2
clone_size: NA
j_call: TRBJ2-3
v_call: TRBV28
cdr3_nt: TGTGCCAGCAGTTGCCGACTAGCGGGGGGACCCTTCACAGATACGCAGTATTTT
cdr3_aa: CASSCRLAGGPFTDTQYF

d_call: TRBD2
clone_size: NA
j_call: TRBJ2-1
v_call: TRBV4-3
cdr3_nt: TGCGCCAGCAGCCAAGCCTCCAGCGGGGGTTACAATGAGCAGTTCTTC
cdr3_aa: CASSQASSGGYNEQFF

d_call: NA
clone_size: NA
j_call: TRBJ1-2
v_call: TRBV12-5
cdr3_nt: TGTGCTAGTGGTTTGGTAGCCAGTCAGACTAACTATGGCTACACCTTC
cdr3_aa: CASGLVASQTNYGYTF

d_call: NA
clone_size: NA
j_call: TRBJ1-5
v_call: TRBV28
cdr3_nt: TGTGCCAGCAGTTTATTCGTAGGGTTTGGGAGCAATCAGCCCCAGCATTTT
cdr3_aa: CASSLFVGFGSNQPQHF

d_call: TRBD2
clone_size: few
j_call: TRBJ2-1
v_call: TRBV6-1
cdr3_nt: TGTGCCAGCAGTGAAAGGAGCGGGGGGGCCAATGAGCAGTTCTTC
cdr3_aa: CASSERSGGANEQFF

d_call: TRBD1
clone_size: NA
j_call: TRBJ1-5
v_call: TRBV28
cdr3_nt: TGTGCCAACCAGGGGGGAAATCAGCCCCAGCATTTT
cdr3_aa: CANQGGNQPQHF

d_call: NA
clone_size: once
j_call: TRBJ1-6
v_call: TRBV11-2
cdr3_nt: TGTGCCAGCAGCTGGAGCTTGGGAGAAAAAAATTCACCCCTCCACTTT
cdr3_aa: CASSWSLGEKNSPLHF

d_call: TRBD1
clone_size: NA
j_call: TRBJ2-3
v_call: TRBV10-1
cdr3_nt: TGCGCCAGCAGTGAGTCGGGGACAGGGGGCTCAGATACGCAGTATTTT
cdr3_aa: CASSESGTGGSDTQYF

d_call: NA
clone_size: NA
j_call: TRBJ1-6
v_call: TRBV6-6
cdr3_nt: TGTGCCAGCACCTGGGCCGTACGGGGATCCAATTCACCCCTCCACTTT
cdr3_aa: CASTWAVRGSNSPLHF

d_call: NA
clone_size: NA
j_call: TRBJ2-3
v_call: TRBV7-8
cdr3_nt: TGTGCCAGCAGCTTAGAGGACAAGGCCACAGATACGCAGTATTTT
cdr3_aa: CASSLEDKATDTQYF

d_call: NA
clone_size: few
j_call: TRBJ1-6
v_call: TRBV19
cdr3_nt: TGTGCCAGTACCCCCGGGGTGTTAGTTAATTCACCCCTCCACTTT
cdr3_aa: CASTPGVLVNSPLHF

d_call: NA
clone_size: NA
j_call: TRBJ1-1
v_call: TRBV28
cdr3_nt: TGTGCCAGCAGTATCCGGTCCCAGGGACTGAACACTGAAGCTTTCTTT
cdr3_aa: CASSIRSQGLNTEAFF

d_call: TRBD1
clone_size: NA
j_call: TRBJ2-7
v_call: TRBV9
cdr3_nt: TGTGCCAGCAGCGTAGGTGGGGGACAGGATTACGAGCAGTACTTC
cdr3_aa: CASSVGGGQDYEQYF

d_call: NA
clone_size: NA
j_call: TRBJ1-1
v_call: TRBV9
cdr3_nt: TGTGCCAGCAGCGTAGATCCGGGGTGGAACACTGAAGCTTTCTTT
cdr3_aa: CASSVDPGWNTEAFF

d_call: TRBD2
clone_size: once
j_call: TRBJ2-5
v_call: TRBV18
cdr3_nt: TGTGCCAGCTCTCCCGGACTAGCTGGGGAGACCCAGTACTTC
cdr3_aa: CASSPGLAGETQYF